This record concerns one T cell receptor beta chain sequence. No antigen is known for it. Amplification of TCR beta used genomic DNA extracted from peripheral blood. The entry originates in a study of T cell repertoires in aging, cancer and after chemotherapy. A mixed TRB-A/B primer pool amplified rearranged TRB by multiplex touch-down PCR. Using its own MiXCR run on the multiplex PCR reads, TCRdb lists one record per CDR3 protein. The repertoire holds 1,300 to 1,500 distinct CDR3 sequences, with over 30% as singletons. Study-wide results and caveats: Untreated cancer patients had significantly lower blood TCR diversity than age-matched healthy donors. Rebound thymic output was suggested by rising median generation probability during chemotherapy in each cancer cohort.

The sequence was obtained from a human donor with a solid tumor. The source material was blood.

The CDR3 protein is CASSEHGGGGTIGTDTQYF. The CDR3 DNA follows: TGTGCCAGCAGTGAACATGGGGGCGGGGGGACTATTGGCACAGATACGCAGTATTTT. The V gene is TRBV6-1, the J gene TRBJ2-3, with TRBD2 matching over 8 bases. Germline V gene data show CDR1 as MNHNS and CDR2 as SASEGT. The CDR3 runs to 19 residues. Trimming at V came to 2 bases and at J to 1 base, leaving 14 bases not matched to a gene.